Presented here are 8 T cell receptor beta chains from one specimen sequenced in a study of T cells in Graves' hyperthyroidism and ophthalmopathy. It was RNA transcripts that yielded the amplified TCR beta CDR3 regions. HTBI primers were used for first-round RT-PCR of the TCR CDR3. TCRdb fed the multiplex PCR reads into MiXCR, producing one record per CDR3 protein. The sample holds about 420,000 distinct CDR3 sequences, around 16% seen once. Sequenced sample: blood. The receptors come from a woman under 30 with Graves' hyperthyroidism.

CDR3: CASSFGTGSAYGYTF. CDR3 nucleotides: TGTGCCAGCAGTTTCGGGACAGGGTCGGCCTATGGCTACACCTTC. The chain couples TRBV12-3 or TRBV12-4 to TRBJ1-2; 9 bases fit TRBD1. The CDR3 spans 15 residues. Trimming removed 3 bases from V and 4 bases from J; junction bases left unmatched: 6.

CDR3: CASSLDRGGEGANVLTF. CDR3 in DNA: TGTGCCAGCAGCTTGGACAGGGGGGGGGAAGGGGCCAACGTCCTGACTTTC. The V gene is TRBV9, the J gene TRBJ2-6; 10 bases line up with TRBD1. The CDR3 extends over 17 amino acids. V trimming: 4 bases; J trimming: 4 bases; junction bases outside the gene matches: 8. The V gene's germline CDR1 is SGDLS and CDR2 YYNGEE.

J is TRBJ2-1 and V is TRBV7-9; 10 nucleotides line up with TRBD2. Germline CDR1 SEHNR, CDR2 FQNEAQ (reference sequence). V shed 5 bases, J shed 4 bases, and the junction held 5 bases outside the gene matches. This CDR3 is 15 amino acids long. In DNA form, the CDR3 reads TGTGCCAGCAGCACCGCTAGCGGGAGTTACAATGAGCAGTTCTTC. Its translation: CASSTASGSYNEQFF.

CDR3 DNA: TGTGCCAGCAGTCCCGGACAGGGGGCGCGGAACATTCAGTACTTC. This sequence encodes CASSPGQGARNIQYF. The chain links TRBV27 to TRBJ2-4; 11 nucleotides line up with TRBD1. The J segment lost 7 bases and the V segment lost 5 bases, leaving 7 bases of the junction unmatched. This CDR3 is built from 15 residues. CDR1 is MNHEY and CDR2 is SMNVEV in the germline V gene (reference sequence).

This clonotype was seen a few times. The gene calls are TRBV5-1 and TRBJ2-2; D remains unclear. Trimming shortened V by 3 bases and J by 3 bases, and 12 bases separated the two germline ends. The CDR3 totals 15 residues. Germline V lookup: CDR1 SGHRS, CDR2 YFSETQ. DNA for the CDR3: TGCGCCAGCAGCTATAGGACCGAGTACACCGGGGAGCTGTTTTTT. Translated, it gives CASSYRTEYTGELFF.

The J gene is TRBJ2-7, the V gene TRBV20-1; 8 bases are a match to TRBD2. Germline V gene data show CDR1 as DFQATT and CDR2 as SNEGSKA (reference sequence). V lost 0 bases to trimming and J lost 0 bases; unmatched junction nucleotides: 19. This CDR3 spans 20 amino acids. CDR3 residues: CSARDHPWASGSDSSYEQYF. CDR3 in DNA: TGCAGTGCTAGAGATCACCCTTGGGCTAGCGGGTCCGATAGCTCCTACGAGCAGTACTTC.

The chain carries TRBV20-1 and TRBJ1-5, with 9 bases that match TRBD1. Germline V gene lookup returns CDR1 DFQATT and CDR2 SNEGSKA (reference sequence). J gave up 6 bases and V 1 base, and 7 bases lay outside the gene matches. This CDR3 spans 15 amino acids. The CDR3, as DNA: TGCAGTGCTAGAGCCGGGACAGGGAATAGTCAGCCCCAGCATTTT. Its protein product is CSARAGTGNSQPQHF.

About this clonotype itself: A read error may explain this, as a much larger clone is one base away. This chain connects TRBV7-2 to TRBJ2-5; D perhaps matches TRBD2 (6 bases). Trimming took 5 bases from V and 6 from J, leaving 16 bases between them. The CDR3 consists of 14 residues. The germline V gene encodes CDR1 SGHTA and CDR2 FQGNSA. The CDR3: CASSTPTSLKTQYF. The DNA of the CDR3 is TGTGCCAGCAGCACGCCGACTAGTCTAAAGACCCAGTACTTC.